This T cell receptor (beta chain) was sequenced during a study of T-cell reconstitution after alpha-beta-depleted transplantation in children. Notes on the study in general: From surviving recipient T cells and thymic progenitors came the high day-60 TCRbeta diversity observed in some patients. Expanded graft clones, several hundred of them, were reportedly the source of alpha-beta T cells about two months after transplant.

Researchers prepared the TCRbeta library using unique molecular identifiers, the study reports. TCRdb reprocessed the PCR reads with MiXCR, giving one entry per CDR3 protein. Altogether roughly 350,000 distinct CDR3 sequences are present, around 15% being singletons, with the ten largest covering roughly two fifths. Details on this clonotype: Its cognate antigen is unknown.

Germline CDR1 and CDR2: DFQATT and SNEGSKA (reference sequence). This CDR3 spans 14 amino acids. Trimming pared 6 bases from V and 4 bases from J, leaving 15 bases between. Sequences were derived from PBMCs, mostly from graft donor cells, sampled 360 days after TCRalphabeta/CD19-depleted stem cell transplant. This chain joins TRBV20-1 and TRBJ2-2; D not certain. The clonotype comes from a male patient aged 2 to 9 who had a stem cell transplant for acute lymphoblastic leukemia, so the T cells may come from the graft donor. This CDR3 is CSAIPYVPTGELFF. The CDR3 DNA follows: TGCAGTGCCATTCCTTACGTTCCCACCGGGGAGCTGTTTTTT.